Sequencing of this TCR beta chain was carried out in a study of Ad26.COV2.S vaccination and SARS-CoV-2 variants (dated by TCRdb to the early 2020s). Broadly, across the study: TCRbeta repertoire sequencing was used to assess the specificity and breadth of SARS-CoV-2-reactive T cell receptors after Ad26.COV2.S vaccination. A total of approximately 30 samples were included in the TCR-sequenced set, comprising roughly 19 Ad26.COV2.S vaccine recipients, 5 placebo recipients and 8 SARS-CoV-2 convalescent individuals.

Comment on this clone: No cognate antigen has been identified for it. The input lacks base qualities; no much larger clone sits a single base away.

The label giving this sample's time point can be read as: individuals recovered from natural SARS-CoV-2 infection. The immunoSEQ Assay was used to sequence TCRbeta CDR3 regions. After extraction, genomic DNA underwent amplification by bias-controlled multiplex PCR, followed by high-throughput sequencing. Per the original workflow: Collapsing and filtering of sequences were performed to quantify the absolute abundance of each unique TCRbeta CDR3 region. T cell fraction was estimated by normalizing TCRbeta template counts to usable DNA, with usable DNA measured through amplification of reference genes found in all nucleated cells. Repertoire TCRs were annotated as SARS-CoV-2-specific by exact matching of V gene, CDR3 amino acid sequence and J gene to a known reactive TCR set. MIRA supplied the reference SARS-CoV-2 TCR set, which was filtered for enrichment in COVID-19-positive ImmuneCODE repertoires so that public or cross-reactive TCRs were removed. Using the MIRA antigens, annotated TCRs were further analysed by specific ORF or by position within an ORF. Breadth was defined as annotated unique rearrangements over total unique productive rearrangements; depth was the summed frequency of those rearrangements. TCR breadth was compared between groups using two-sided Wilcoxon rank-sum tests. TCRdb holds this immuneACCESS table with in-frame rearrangements only. Some clones are missing; in checked studies, unresolved V genes explain under half, and the rest has no known cause. Clone size and the V and J calls come from that table; the DNA yielded D and trimming. The sample table contains 100,000 or so clones; only one count was recorded for roughly 80% of them. The ten largest clonotypes hold 15% to 20% of the sample.

The full study reports these points: Comparable non-spike TCR breadth was observed between vaccine and placebo recipients, consistent with only spike being contained in the vaccine. After vaccination, spike-specific CD8+ and CD4+ T cell responses were reported to show substantial breadth. Compared with placebo recipients, Ad26.COV2.S recipients showed higher spike-specific TCR breadth (P = 0.0014). It was noted by the authors that total T cell responses may have been underestimated by the TCR breadth and depth analyses.

Cut back by 1 base and 4 bases, the V and J ends lie 14 bases apart. Including the terminal cysteine and phenylalanine, the CDR3 comprises 15 residues. The read is trimmed to its CDR3 DNA, 45 bases read in frame from base 1. From a lookup of the germline V gene, CDR1 and CDR2 are SGHAT and FQNNGV. This receptor was taken from a human donor who had recovered from COVID-19. In this chain, TRBV11-2 is recombined with TRBJ2-7; the D gene could be TRBD1 or TRBD2, each one agreeing over 5 bases. The sequences come from peripheral blood, collected after recovery from COVID-19. The CDR3 here reads CASSLVFGTMYEQYF. The DNA sequence is as follows: TGTGCCAGCAGCTTAGTCTTCGGGACGATGTACGAGCAGTACTTC.